The TCR beta chain described here comes from a study of blood T cells in healthy people across ages. It was with a sample-barcoded 5' primer and a J-beta primer mix that a second PCR of roughly 7 to 12 cycles was run. TCRdb re-derived calls from the 5' RACE reads in MiXCR, one entry per CDR3 protein. The data contain 1.5 million to 2 million distinct CDR3 sequences, roughly 32% of them singletons. Trimming took 3 bases from V and 7 from J, leaving 13 bases between them. The CDR3 loop spans 13 amino acids. From germline, CDR1 is MDHEN and CDR2 SYDVKM. In terms of origin and age, donors were healthy Caucasian individuals from Russia aged roughly 6 to 90.

The source is a woman in her 30s in good health. This chain links TRBV28 with TRBJ2-7, with D maybe TRBD1 (5 bases). Sample: blood. In nucleotides, the CDR3 is TGTGCCAGCAGTTTTGGCAGTAAGGGGGAGCAGTACTTC. Amino acid sequence: CASSFGSKGEQYF.